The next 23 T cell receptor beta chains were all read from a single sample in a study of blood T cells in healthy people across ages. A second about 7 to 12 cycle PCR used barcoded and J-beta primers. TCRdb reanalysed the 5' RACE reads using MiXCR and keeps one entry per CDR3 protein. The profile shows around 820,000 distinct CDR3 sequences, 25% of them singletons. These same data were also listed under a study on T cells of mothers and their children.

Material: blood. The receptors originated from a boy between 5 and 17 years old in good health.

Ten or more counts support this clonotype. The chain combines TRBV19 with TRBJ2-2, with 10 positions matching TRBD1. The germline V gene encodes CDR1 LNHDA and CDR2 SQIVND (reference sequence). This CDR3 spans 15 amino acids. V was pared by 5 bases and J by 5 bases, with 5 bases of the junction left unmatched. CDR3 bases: TGTGCCAGTAGTCTGGACAGGGGGGGAACCGGGGAGCTGTTTTTT. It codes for CASSLDRGGTGELFF. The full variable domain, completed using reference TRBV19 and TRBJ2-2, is DGGITQSPKYLFRKEGQNVTLSCEQNLNHDAMYWYRQDPGQGLRLIYYSQIVNDFQKGDIAEGYSVSREKKESFPLTVTSAQKNPTAFYLCASSLDRGGTGELFFGEGSRLTVL.

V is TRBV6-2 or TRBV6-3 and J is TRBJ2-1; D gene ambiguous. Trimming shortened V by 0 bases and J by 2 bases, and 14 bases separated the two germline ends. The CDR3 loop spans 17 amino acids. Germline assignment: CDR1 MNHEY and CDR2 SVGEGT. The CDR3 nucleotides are TGTGCCAGCAGTTACTCAGTTCTAGAGTCCGCCTACAATGAGCAGTTCTTC. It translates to CASSYSVLESAYNEQFF.

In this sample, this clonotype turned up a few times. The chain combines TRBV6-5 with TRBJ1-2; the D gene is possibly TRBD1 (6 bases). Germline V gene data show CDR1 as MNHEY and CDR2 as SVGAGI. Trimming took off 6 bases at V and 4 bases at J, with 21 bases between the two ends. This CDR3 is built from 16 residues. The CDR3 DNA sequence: TGTGCCAGCAGAAGAGGGACACCCCGAGCAGGCTATGGCTACACCTTC. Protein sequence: CASRRGTPRAGYGYTF.

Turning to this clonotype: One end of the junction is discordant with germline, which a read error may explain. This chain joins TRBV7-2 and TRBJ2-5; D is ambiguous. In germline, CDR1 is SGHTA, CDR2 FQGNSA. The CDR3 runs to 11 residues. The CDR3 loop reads CASRNYGEQSF. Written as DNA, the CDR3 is TGTGCCAGCAGAAACTATGGTGAGCAGTCCTTC.

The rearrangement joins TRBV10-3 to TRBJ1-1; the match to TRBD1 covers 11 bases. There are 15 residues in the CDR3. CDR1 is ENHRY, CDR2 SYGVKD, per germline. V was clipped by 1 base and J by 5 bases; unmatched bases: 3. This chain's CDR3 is CAISEWTGGRTEAFF. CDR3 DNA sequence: TGTGCCATCAGTGAGTGGACAGGGGGCCGGACTGAAGCTTTCTTT.

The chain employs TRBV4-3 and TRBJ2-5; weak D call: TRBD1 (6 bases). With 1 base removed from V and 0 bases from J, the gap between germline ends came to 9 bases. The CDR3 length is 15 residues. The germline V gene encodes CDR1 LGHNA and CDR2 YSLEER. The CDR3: CASSQGTADQETQYF. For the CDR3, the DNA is TGCGCCAGCAGCCAAGGGACAGCAGACCAAGAGACCCAGTACTTC.

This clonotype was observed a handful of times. The CDR3: CASSYSTSRQETQYF. CDR3 in DNA: TGTGCCAGCAGCTATTCGACTAGCAGACAAGAGACCCAGTACTTC. The chain combines TRBV7-2 with TRBJ2-5; 7 positions match TRBD2. V trimming: 4 bases; J trimming: 2 bases; junction bases outside the gene matches: 7. Germline V gene data show CDR1 as SGHTA and CDR2 as FQGNSA. The CDR3 totals 15 residues. The variable domain in full, with the rest retrieved from reference TRBV7-2 and TRBJ2-5, is GAGVSQSPSNKVTEKGKDVELRCDPISGHTALYWYRQSLGQGLEFLIYFQGNSAPDKSGLPSDRFSAERTGGSVSTLTIQRTQQEDSAVYLCASSYSTSRQETQYFGPGTRLLVL.

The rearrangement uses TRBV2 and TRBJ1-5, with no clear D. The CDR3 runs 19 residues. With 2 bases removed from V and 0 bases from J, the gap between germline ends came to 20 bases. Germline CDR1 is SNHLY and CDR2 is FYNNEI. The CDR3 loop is CASSEPDPVRPNSNQPQHF. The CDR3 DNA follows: TGTGCCAGCAGTGAACCCGACCCGGTCCGTCCCAATAGCAATCAGCCCCAGCATTTT.

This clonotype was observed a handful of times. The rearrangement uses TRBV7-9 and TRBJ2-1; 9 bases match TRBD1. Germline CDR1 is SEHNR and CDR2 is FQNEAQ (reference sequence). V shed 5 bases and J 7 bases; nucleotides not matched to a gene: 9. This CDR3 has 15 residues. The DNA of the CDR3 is TGTGCCAGCAGCCAAACCGGGACAGGGATGAATGAGCAGTTCTTC. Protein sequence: CASSQTGTGMNEQFF.

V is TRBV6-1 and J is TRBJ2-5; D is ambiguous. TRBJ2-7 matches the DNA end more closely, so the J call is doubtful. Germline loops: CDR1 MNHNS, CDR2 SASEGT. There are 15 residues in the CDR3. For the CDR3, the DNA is TGTGCCAGCAGTAAGGGCCTTTTGGAAGCGTACGAGCAGTACTTC. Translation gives CASSKGLLEAYEQYF.

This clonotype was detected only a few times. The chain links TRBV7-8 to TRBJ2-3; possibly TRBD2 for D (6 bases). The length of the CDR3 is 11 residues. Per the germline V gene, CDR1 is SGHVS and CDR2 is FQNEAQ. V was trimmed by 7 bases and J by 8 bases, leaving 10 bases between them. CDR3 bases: TGTGCCAGCACCCTGGGGGGTACGCAGTATTTT. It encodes CASTLGGTQYF.

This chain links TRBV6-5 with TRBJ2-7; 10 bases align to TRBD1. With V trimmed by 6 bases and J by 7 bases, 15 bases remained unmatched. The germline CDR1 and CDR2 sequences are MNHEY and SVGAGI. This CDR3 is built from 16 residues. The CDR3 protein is CASRLLYRDRGGEQYF. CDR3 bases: TGTGCCAGCAGGTTACTGTACCGGGACAGGGGTGGAGAGCAGTACTTC.

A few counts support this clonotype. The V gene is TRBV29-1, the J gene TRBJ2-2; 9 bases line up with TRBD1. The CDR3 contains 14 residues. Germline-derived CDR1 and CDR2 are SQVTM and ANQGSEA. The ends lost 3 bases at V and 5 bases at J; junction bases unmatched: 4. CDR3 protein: CSVEGDRATGELFF. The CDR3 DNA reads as TGCAGCGTTGAGGGGGACAGGGCAACCGGGGAGCTGTTTTTT.

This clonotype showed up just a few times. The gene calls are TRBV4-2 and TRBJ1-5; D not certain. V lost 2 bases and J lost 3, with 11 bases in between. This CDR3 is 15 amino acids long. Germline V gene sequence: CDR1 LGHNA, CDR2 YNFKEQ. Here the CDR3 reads CASSQLQLTNQPQHF. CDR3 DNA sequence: TGTGCCAGCAGCCAACTTCAGCTGACCAATCAGCCCCAGCATTTT.

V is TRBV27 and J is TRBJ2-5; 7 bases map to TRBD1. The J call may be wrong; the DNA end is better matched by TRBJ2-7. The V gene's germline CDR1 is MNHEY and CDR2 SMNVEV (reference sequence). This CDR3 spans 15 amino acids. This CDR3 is CASRPYRDSPSEQYF. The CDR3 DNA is TGTGCCAGCAGACCCTACCGGGACAGCCCCTCCGAGCAGTACTTC.

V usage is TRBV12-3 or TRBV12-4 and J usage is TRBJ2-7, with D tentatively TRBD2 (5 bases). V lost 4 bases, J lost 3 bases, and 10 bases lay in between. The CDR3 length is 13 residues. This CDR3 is CASSWLAGYEQYF. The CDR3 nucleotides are TGTGCCAGCAGTTGGCTAGCAGGCTACGAGCAGTACTTC.

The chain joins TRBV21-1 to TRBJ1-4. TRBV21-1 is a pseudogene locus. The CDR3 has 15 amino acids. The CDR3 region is CASSPRPATNEKLFF. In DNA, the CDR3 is TGTGCCAGCAGCCCTCGGCCAGCAACTAATGAAAAACTGTTTTTT.

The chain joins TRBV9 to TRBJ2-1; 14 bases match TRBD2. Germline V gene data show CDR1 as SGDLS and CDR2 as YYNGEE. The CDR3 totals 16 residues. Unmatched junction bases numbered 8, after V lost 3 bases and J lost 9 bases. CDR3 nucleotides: TGTGCCAGCAGCGCCGAGGGACTAGCGGGAGATGCTGAGCAGTTCTTC. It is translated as CASSAEGLAGDAEQFF.

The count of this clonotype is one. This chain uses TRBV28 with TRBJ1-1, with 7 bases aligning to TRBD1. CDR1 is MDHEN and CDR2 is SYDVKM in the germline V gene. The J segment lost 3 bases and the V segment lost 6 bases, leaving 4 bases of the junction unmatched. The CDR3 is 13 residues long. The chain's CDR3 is CASSWGQHTEAFF. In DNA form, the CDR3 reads TGTGCCAGCAGCTGGGGACAGCACACTGAAGCTTTCTTT. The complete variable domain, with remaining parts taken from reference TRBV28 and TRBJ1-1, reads DVKVTQSSRYLVKRTGEKVFLECVQDMDHENMFWYRQDPGLGLRLIYFSYDVKMKEKGDIPEGYSVSREKKERFSLILESASTNQTSMYLCASSWGQHTEAFFGQGTRLTVV.

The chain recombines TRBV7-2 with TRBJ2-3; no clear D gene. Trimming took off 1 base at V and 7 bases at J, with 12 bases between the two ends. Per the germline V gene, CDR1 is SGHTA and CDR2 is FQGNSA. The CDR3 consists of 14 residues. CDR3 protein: CASSLEGLGNTQYF. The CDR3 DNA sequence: TGTGCCAGCAGCTTAGAGGGTTTGGGGAATACGCAGTATTTT.

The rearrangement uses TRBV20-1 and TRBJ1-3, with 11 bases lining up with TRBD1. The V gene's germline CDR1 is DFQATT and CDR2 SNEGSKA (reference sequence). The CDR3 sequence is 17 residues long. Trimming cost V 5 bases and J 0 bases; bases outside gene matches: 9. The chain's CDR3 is CSAPVGTGGFSGNTIYF. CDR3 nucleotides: TGCAGTGCTCCTGTCGGGACAGGGGGATTCTCTGGAAACACCATATATTTT.

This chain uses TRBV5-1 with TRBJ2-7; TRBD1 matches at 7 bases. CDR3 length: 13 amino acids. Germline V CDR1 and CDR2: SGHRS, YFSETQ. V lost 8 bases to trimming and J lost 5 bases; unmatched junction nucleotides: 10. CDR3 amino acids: CASQQTGYDEQYF. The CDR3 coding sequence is TGCGCCAGTCAACAGACAGGGTACGACGAGCAGTACTTC.

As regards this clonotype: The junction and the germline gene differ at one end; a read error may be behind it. This chain's CDR3 is CASRTGSGYWNEQFF. DNA for the CDR3: TGCGCCAGCAGAACAGGGTCTGGGTATTGGAATGAGCAGTTCTTC. The V call is TRBV6-5, the J call TRBJ2-5, with D possibly matching TRBD1 (6 bases). The last part of the DNA fits TRBJ2-1 better; the J call may be wrong. The CDR3 contains 15 residues. Germline CDR1 MNHEY, CDR2 SVGAGI.